Sequencing of this TCR beta chain was carried out in a study of shared clonotypes between healthy human individuals. Study overall: CD8 memory received one plate per donor, CD8 naive two, CD4 memory three and CD4 naive three. Broader study findings: Among donors, sharing of clonotypes was expected to be affected by sequencing depth.

V gave up 3 bases and J gave up 3 bases, with 11 bases separating them. The V gene's germline CDR1 is SGHRS and CDR2 YFSETQ. The CDR3 loop spans 14 amino acids. This clone occurred a few times. Its antigen remains unidentified. Clones were sequenced by immunoSEQ multiplex PCR, and TCRdb holds only the in-frame ones, with some missing. This sample has roughly 170,000 clones; approximately 70% occur once, and the top ten carry 8% to 13%. Sequenced input: memory CD4+ T cells sorted from blood. As for subset: CD45RA-negative fraction. The sequence derives from a man aged 25 to 45 in good health. V usage is TRBV5-1 and J usage is TRBJ2-3; TRBD1 is a possible D gene (7 bases). The CDR3 reads CASSSGGRTDTQYF. CDR3 coding DNA: TGCGCCAGCAGCTCAGGGGGGAGGACAGATACGCAGTATTTT.